The clone carrying this T cell receptor beta chain was counted ten times or more. Its antigen is unidentified. Amplified regions were TCR beta CDR3 sequences from RNA transcripts. HTBI primers were the set used in a first-round RT-PCR of the TCR CDR3. MiXCR, applied by TCRdb to the multiplex PCR reads, yields one record per CDR3 protein. Among about 290,000 distinct CDR3 sequences listed, more than 10% were seen once. V lost 5 bases and J 1 base, leaving 14 bases between the germline ends. Germline CDR1 and CDR2: DFQATT and SNEGSKA (reference sequence). This CDR3 spans 14 amino acids. The record originates from a study of T cells in Graves' hyperthyroidism and ophthalmopathy. General observations from the study: Ophthalmopathy was told apart from stable hyperthyroidism by a 13 V-J model. Most expanded thyroid clonotypes above 0.001 recurred in blood.

J is TRBJ2-5 and V is TRBV20-1, with D perhaps matching TRBD2 (6 bases). This clonotype originated in a woman in her twenties or thirties with Graves' hyperthyroidism that later progressed to Graves' ophthalmopathy. What was sequenced was blood. The CDR3 spells CSAWKEAGQETQYF. CDR3 bases: TGCAGTGCTTGGAAGGAAGCGGGCCAAGAGACCCAGTACTTC.